The 18 T cell receptor beta chains in this list originate from one sample, sequenced in a study of identifying expanded T cells in peripheral blood. Produced via immunoSEQ multiplex PCR; TCRdb's table is partial and in-frame only. The data contain some 90,000 clones, approximately 84% of them seen just once; the ten biggest clones take up 5.6%. Material for sequencing was blood. The receptors come from a person between 18 and 69 years old in good health.

The J gene is TRBJ1-2, the V gene TRBV5-5; unclear D gene. CDR1 and CDR2 from the germline V gene are SGHKS and YYEKEE (reference sequence). Trimming cost V 0 bases and J 5 bases, with 14 bases left between them. The CDR3 sequence is 15 residues long. The CDR3 DNA reads as TGTGCCAGCAGCTTGGGTACCCGATCAACATATGGCTACACCTTC. As protein: CASSLGTRSTYGYTF.

The chain couples TRBV2 to TRBJ2-1; D is perhaps TRBD1 or TRBD2 (5 bases each). V was pared by 2 bases and J by 6 bases, with 14 bases between. This CDR3 region has 15 residues. Germline V lookup: CDR1 SNHLY, CDR2 FYNNEI. CDR3 sequence reads: CASSEQGPGSNEQFF. DNA of the CDR3: TGTGCCAGCAGTGAACAAGGGCCAGGGAGCAATGAGCAGTTCTTC.

V and J are TRBV29-1 and TRBJ1-5; D is possibly TRBD1 (6 bases). The CDR3 is 13 residues long. The germline CDR1 and CDR2 sequences are SQVTM and ANQGSEA. Trimming removed 7 bases at V and 5 bases at J, with 15 bases between. CDR3 sequence reads: CSALYRDHQPQHF. Here the CDR3 DNA reads TGCAGCGCATTATACAGGGACCATCAGCCCCAGCATTTT.

The rearrangement joins TRBV12-2 to TRBJ2-2. TRBV12-2 represents a pseudogene. The CDR3 consists of 13 residues. The CDR3 DNA sequence: TGTGCAAGTCGCTTAGTCGGGGCAGCCGAGCTGTTTTTT. Translated, it gives CASRLVGAAELFF.

The chain links TRBV9 to TRBJ2-2; tentative D call: TRBD2 (5 bases). Trimming left V 3 bases short and J 2 bases short, with 11 bases between. Germline CDR1 and CDR2: SGDLS and YYNGEE. There are 15 residues in the CDR3. CDR3 protein: CASSADLSNTGELFF. The CDR3 region has the DNA TGTGCCAGCAGCGCGGACTTGTCTAACACCGGGGAGCTGTTTTTT.

This clone was seen a few times. V is TRBV28 and J is TRBJ2-5; the D gene is possibly TRBD1 (6 bases). The germline V and J ends were trimmed by 5 bases and 5 bases, with 21 bases remaining between them. CDR3 length: 16 residues. From germline, CDR1 is MDHEN and CDR2 SYDVKM. CDR3 protein: CASSQPQQGGRETQYF. CDR3 sequence (DNA): TGTGCCAGCAGTCAGCCCCAACAGGGCGGTCGCGAGACCCAGTACTTC. Filled out from reference TRBV28 and TRBJ2-5, the complete variable domain reads DVKVTQSSRYLVKRTGEKVFLECVQDMDHENMFWYRQDPGLGLRLIYFSYDVKMKEKGDIPEGYSVSREKKERFSLILESASTNQTSMYLCASSQPQQGGRETQYFGPGTRLLVL.

This clone was counted only a few times. The chain employs TRBV5-4 and TRBJ2-4; D remains unclear. The germline V gene encodes CDR1 SGHNT and CDR2 YYREEE (reference sequence). The CDR3 has 16 residues. V was clipped by 2 bases and J by 0 bases, with 12 bases between them. CDR3 sequence (DNA): TGTGCCAGCAGCTTTTTTTCCGGCGTAGCCAAAAACATTCAGTACTTC. It encodes CASSFFSGVAKNIQYF. Complete variable domain (other parts from reference TRBV5-4 and TRBJ2-4): ETGVTQSPTHLIKTRGQQVTLRCSSQSGHNTVSWYQQALGQGPQFIFQYYREEENGRGNFPPRFSGLQFPNYSSELNVNALELDDSALYLCASSFFSGVAKNIQYFGAGTRLSVL.

This clone was counted once. This chain links TRBV19 with TRBJ1-2; D call uncertain. CDR1 is LNHDA, CDR2 SQIVND, per germline (reference sequence). CDR3 size: 14 residues. Trimming shortened V by 7 bases and J by 8 bases, and 20 bases separated the two germline ends. The CDR3 coding sequence is TGTGCCAGTACTAAGGTGGTGTTAACGGGGGGCTACACCTTC. Translated: CASTKVVLTGGYTF.

The CDR3 DNA sequence: TGTGCCAGCAGCTCCGGAGATTCCGAAGCTTTCTTT. Residues: CASSSGDSEAFF. This chain uses TRBV7-2 with TRBJ1-1; D not certain. The CDR3 length is 12 residues. Germline-derived CDR1 and CDR2 are SGHTA and FQGNSA. V was cut by 4 bases and J by 8 bases, with 11 bases left in between.

The chain carries TRBV15 and TRBJ2-5; 8 bases are shared with TRBD1. V shed 4 bases, J shed 2 bases, and the junction held 3 bases outside the gene matches. The germline V gene has CDR1 LNHNV and CDR2 YYDKDF (reference sequence). This CDR3 has 14 residues. The CDR3 DNA reads as TGTGCCACCAGCATCCGACAGGGGCAAGAGACCCAGTACTTC. Translating gives CATSIRQGQETQYF.

The CDR3 region is CASSPGNTDTQYF. Written as DNA, the CDR3 is TGTGCCAGCTCACCAGGCAACACAGATACGCAGTATTTT. The V gene is TRBV18, the J gene TRBJ2-3; D ambiguous. The CDR3 has 13 residues. The germline gives CDR1 KGHSH, CDR2 LQKENI. V was pared by 2 bases and J by 2 bases, with 5 bases between.

The gene calls are TRBV5-1 and TRBJ1-4; D is uncertain. There are 13 residues in the CDR3. V lost 7 bases and J 5 bases, leaving 12 bases between the germline ends. Per the germline V gene, CDR1 is SGHRS and CDR2 is YFSETQ. The DNA of the CDR3 is TGCGCCAGCTCTGAAAGCCTCAATGAAAAACTGTTTTTT. It specifies CASSESLNEKLFF.

The genes are TRBV7-9 and TRBJ1-5; D not certain. V lost 5 bases and J 3 bases, leaving 8 bases between the germline ends. The CDR3 is 13 residues long. Germline CDR1 SEHNR, CDR2 FQNEAQ (reference sequence). The CDR3 region has the DNA TGTGCCAGCAGCCAGAGGGACAATCAGCCCCAGCATTTT. As protein: CASSQRDNQPQHF.

V and J are TRBV7-2 and TRBJ1-2; D unresolved. The V and J ends lost 5 bases and 1 base respectively, with 11 bases between them. Germline V CDR1 and CDR2: SGHTA, FQGNSA. This CDR3 comprises 14 residues. CDR3 loop: CASSIPQFNYGYTF. The CDR3 coding sequence is TGTGCCAGCAGCATACCCCAGTTTAACTATGGCTACACCTTC.

This chain uses TRBV11-3 with TRBJ1-2; TRBD1 matches at 7 bases. The V and J ends lost 0 bases and 4 bases, in that order; junction bases with no gene match: 5. The CDR3 runs to 15 residues. CDR1 is SGHNT, CDR2 YENEEA, per germline. The CDR3: CASSLEEGGLYGYTF. The DNA of the CDR3 is TGTGCCAGCAGCTTAGAGGAAGGGGGCCTCTATGGCTACACCTTC.

CDR3 sequence reads: CAWEGGSYEQYF. As DNA, the CDR3 is TGTGCCTGGGAAGGGGGCTCCTACGAGCAGTACTTC. This chain links TRBV30 with TRBJ2-7; D perhaps matches TRBD1 (6 bases). The CDR3 runs 12 residues. CDR1 GTSNPN and CDR2 SVGIG come from the germline V gene (reference sequence). The ends were cut back, 5 bases at V and 0 bases at J, with 8 bases in the middle.

The J gene is TRBJ2-7, the V gene TRBV7-9, with D perhaps matching TRBD2 (6 bases). Trimming left V 4 bases short and J 1 base short, with 14 bases between. The length of the CDR3 is 15 residues. Germline V gene sequence: CDR1 SEHNR, CDR2 FQNEAQ (reference sequence). CDR3: CASSSLYGGSYEQYF. The CDR3 nucleotides read TGTGCCAGCAGCTCGCTCTATGGGGGGTCCTACGAGCAGTACTTC.

The rearrangement joins TRBV5-1 to TRBJ2-2, with 7 nucleotides matching TRBD2. Germline V lookup: CDR1 SGHRS, CDR2 YFSETQ. This CDR3 spans 18 amino acids. The junction had 12 bases not matched to a gene; V was cut back by 2 bases and J by 2 bases. CDR3 protein: CASSFFPLGGGNTGELFF. For the CDR3, the DNA is TGCGCCAGCAGCTTTTTCCCTCTCGGCGGGGGAAACACCGGGGAGCTGTTTTTT.